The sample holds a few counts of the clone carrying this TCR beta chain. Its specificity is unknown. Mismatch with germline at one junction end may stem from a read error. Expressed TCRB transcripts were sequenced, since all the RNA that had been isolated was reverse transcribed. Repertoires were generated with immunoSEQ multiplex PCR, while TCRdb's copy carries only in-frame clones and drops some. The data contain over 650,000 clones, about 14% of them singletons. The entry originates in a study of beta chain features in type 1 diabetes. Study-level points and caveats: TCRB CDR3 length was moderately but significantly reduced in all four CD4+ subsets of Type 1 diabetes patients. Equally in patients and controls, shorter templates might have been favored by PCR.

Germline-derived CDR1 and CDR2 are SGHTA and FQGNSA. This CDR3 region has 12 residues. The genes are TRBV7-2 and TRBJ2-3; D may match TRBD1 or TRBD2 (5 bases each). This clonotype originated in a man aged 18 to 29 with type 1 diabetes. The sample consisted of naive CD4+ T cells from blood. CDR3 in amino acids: CASSLSFQGPHF. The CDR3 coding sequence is TGTGCCAGCAGCTTATCGTTTCAGGGACCGCATTTT.